Shown below are 5 T cell receptor beta chains from a single sample sequenced in a study of regulatory T cells in long-lasting Graves disease. Time point denoted: newly diagnosed GD, antithyroid drugs for less than 3 months. Generation of the TCR library employed RNA extracted from PBMCs. The TCR beta library used iRepertoire HTBI primers with Arm-PCR amplification of CDR3. TCRdb passed the multiplex PCR reads through MiXCR, listing each CDR3 protein once. The sample includes about 460,000 distinct CDR3 sequences, 11% to 15% seen only once; the top ten take around a sixth. These same records also appear under a second study, on T cells in Graves' hyperthyroidism and ophthalmopathy.

Sequenced here: peripheral blood mononuclear cells (PBMCs), sampled at new diagnosis, from a patient treated with antithyroid drugs. Receptor source: a woman between 50 and 59 years old with Graves disease.

The chain is built from TRBV19 and TRBJ2-1; D may be TRBD1 or TRBD2 (5 bases each). The V gene lost 4 bases and the J gene lost 3 bases, with 10 bases spanning the gap. The V gene's germline CDR1 is LNHDA and CDR2 SQIVND (reference sequence). The length of the CDR3 is 14 residues. The CDR3 protein is CASSTRGFYNEQFF. CDR3 DNA sequence: TGTGCCAGTAGTACGAGGGGCTTCTACAATGAGCAGTTCTTC.

This clonotype has at least ten counts. J is TRBJ1-5 and V is TRBV28; no firm D call. V was trimmed by 1 base and J by 4 bases, leaving 5 bases between them. Germline CDR1 MDHEN, CDR2 SYDVKM. This CDR3 region has 13 residues. CDR3 DNA: TGTGCCAGCAGTTTATTGTGGAATCAGCCCCAGCATTTT. Translation: CASSLLWNQPQHF.

This chain joins TRBV6-2 or TRBV6-3 and TRBJ2-2; no clear D. The CDR3 has 17 residues. The V and J ends lost 0 bases and 6 bases respectively, with 17 bases between them. Germline loops: CDR1 MNHEY, CDR2 SVGEGT. The CDR3: CASSYSYTGQWAGELFF. CDR3 coding DNA: TGTGCCAGCAGTTACTCGTATACCGGGCAGTGGGCCGGGGAGCTGTTTTTT.

V usage is TRBV6-1 and J usage is TRBJ2-5, with D possibly matching TRBD1 (5 bases). V was clipped by 3 bases and J by 4 bases, with 9 bases between them. Germline CDR1 is MNHNS and CDR2 is SASEGT. This CDR3 has 13 residues. The CDR3 DNA sequence: TGTGCCAGCAGTGATATTACAGGAGAGACCCAGTACTTC. Its protein is CASSDITGETQYF.

V and J are TRBV30 and TRBJ1-1; 8 positions match TRBD1. With V trimmed by 8 bases and J by 5 bases, 10 bases remained unmatched. Looked up from germline, CDR1 is GTSNPN and CDR2 is SVGIG (reference sequence). This CDR3 is 13 amino acids long. CDR3 sequence reads: CAQDRARGTEAFF. The CDR3 DNA follows: TGTGCCCAGGACAGGGCCCGGGGTACTGAAGCTTTCTTT.